These 23 T cell receptor beta chains came from one sample sequenced in a study of T cells in localized non-small cell lung cancer. Sequenced by immunoSEQ multiplex PCR; TCRdb stores in-frame clones only, minus some. The sample has 45,000 or so clones; 86% are singletons. Here the sequenced sample was PBMCs, taken before any cancer treatment. The receptors stem from a man aged 35-69 years with stage II lung adenocarcinoma.

V usage is TRBV5-1 and J usage is TRBJ2-1; D is perhaps TRBD1 (6 bases). The CDR3 has 15 residues. Germline assignment: CDR1 SGHRS and CDR2 YFSETQ. V was clipped by 4 bases and J by 9 bases, with 20 bases between them. This CDR3 is CASSQVILQGSEQFF. Written as DNA, the CDR3 is TGCGCCAGCAGCCAAGTAATACTACAGGGTAGTGAGCAGTTCTTC.

V gene TRBV5-6 combines with J gene TRBJ1-3; the D gene is possibly TRBD1 (5 bases). Germline V gives CDR1 SGHDT, CDR2 YYEEEE. CDR3 length: 15 residues. V was clipped by 2 bases and J by 0 bases, with 9 bases between them. The CDR3, as DNA: TGTGCCAGCAGCTTTCAGGGTGCCTCTGGAAACACCATATATTTT. It translates to CASSFQGASGNTIYF.

A few counts support this clone. The gene calls are TRBV29-1 and TRBJ1-6; D possibly corresponds to TRBD1 (5 bases). Germline lookup yields CDR1 SQVTM and CDR2 ANQGSEA. Trimming took off 5 bases at V and 13 bases at J, with 15 bases between the two ends. This CDR3 has 12 residues. CDR3 residues: CSVRWVGGPLHF. DNA for the CDR3: TGCAGCGTTCGATGGGTTGGGGGGCCCCTCCACTTT.

The chain combines TRBV6-5 with TRBJ2-3, with 11 bases matching TRBD1. CDR3 length: 16 amino acids. V shed 4 bases, J shed 3 bases, and the junction held 6 bases outside the gene matches. Germline CDR1 and CDR2: MNHEY and SVGAGI. CDR3 DNA sequence: TGTGCCAGCAGTTCAATGGGACAGGGGGTAACAGATACGCAGTATTTT. This gives the protein CASSSMGQGVTDTQYF.

The chain employs TRBV4-1 and TRBJ2-3, with D unclear. Between the trimmed V and J ends, which lost 3 bases and 1 base, there was a span of 17 bases. This CDR3 has 17 amino acids. CDR1 is MGHRA, CDR2 YSYEKL, per germline. CDR3 nucleotides: TGCGCCAGCAGCCAGAGTAACATCCTATGGGGCACAGATACGCAGTATTTT. Amino acid sequence: CASSQSNILWGTDTQYF.

The chain carries TRBV30 and TRBJ1-1; 7 bases line up with TRBD1. Losses at the gene ends were 4 bases for V and 5 bases for J; bases not matched to a gene: 19. CDR1 and CDR2 from the germline V gene are GTSNPN and SVGIG (reference sequence). The CDR3 sequence is 17 residues long. CDR3 in DNA: TGTGCCTGGACCCTACTTTTGGGGCTAACAGGGGTAACTGAAGCTTTCTTT. As protein: CAWTLLLGLTGVTEAFF.

This chain links TRBV7-3 with TRBJ1-1; 9 positions match TRBD1. The CDR3 is 13 residues long. Trimming removed 6 bases from V and 7 bases from J; junction bases left unmatched: 6. CDR1 is SGHTA, CDR2 FQGTGA, per germline. The CDR3 bases are TGTGCCAGCAGTACAGGGGGCATCGGTGAAGCTTTCTTT. This translates into CASSTGGIGEAFF.

The gene calls are TRBV5-1 and TRBJ2-1, with D maybe TRBD2 (6 bases). The CDR3 runs to 15 residues. The germline gives CDR1 SGHRS, CDR2 YFSETQ. Trimming removed 2 bases at V and 7 bases at J, with 16 bases between. The CDR3 DNA is TGCGCCAGCAGCTTAGTAGTGGGGGAGGAGAATGAGCAGTTCTTC. Its translation is CASSLVVGEENEQFF.

This clone was seen once. This chain uses TRBV6-6 with TRBJ2-7; D is uncertain. V was trimmed by 2 bases and J by 1 base, leaving 6 bases between them. CDR1 and CDR2 from the germline V gene are MNHNY and SVGAGI (reference sequence). The CDR3 is 13 residues long. CDR3 nucleotide sequence: TGTGCCAGCAGTTACCACGGATCCTACGAGCAGTACGTC. It yields the protein CASSYHGSYEQYV.

This clone was seen more than once but under ten times. The chain links TRBV15 to TRBJ1-5; TRBD1 matches 8 bases. Trimming at V came to 4 bases and at J to 5 bases, leaving 7 bases not matched to a gene. The V gene's germline CDR1 is LNHNV and CDR2 YYDKDF (reference sequence). This CDR3 spans 15 amino acids. CDR3 nucleotides: TGTGCCACCAGCACCTCTACAGGGGGTGATCAGCCCCAGCATTTT. Translating it yields CATSTSTGGDQPQHF.

The chain recombines TRBV2 with TRBJ2-1; D is ambiguous. Trimming removed 4 bases at V and 7 bases at J, with 5 bases between. Germline lookup yields CDR1 SNHLY and CDR2 FYNNEI. This CDR3 contains 11 residues. The CDR3 DNA is TGTGCCAGCAGTGTTATGAATGAGCAGTTCTTC. This translates into CASSVMNEQFF.

A few counts support this clone. In nucleotides, the CDR3 is TGTGCCAGCAGCCCACGCCAGTCAGGGACCTACGAGCAGTACGTC. It is translated as CASSPRQSGTYEQYV. The chain uses TRBV28 and TRBJ2-7; D possibly corresponds to TRBD1 (5 bases). Germline assignment: CDR1 MDHEN and CDR2 SYDVKM. Between the trimmed V and J ends, which lost 6 bases and 2 bases, there was a span of 17 bases. The CDR3 runs to 15 residues.

The chain links TRBV7-9 to TRBJ1-3, with D unresolved. The CDR3 extends over 12 amino acids. V was pared by 1 base and J by 9 bases, with 7 bases between. In germline, CDR1 is SEHNR, CDR2 FQNEAQ (reference sequence). The DNA for the CDR3 is TGTGCCAGCAGCTTAGACCTTGGCACCATATATTTT. Protein: CASSLDLGTIYF. Based on the CDR3 plus reference TRBV7-9 and TRBJ1-3, the full variable domain is DTGVSQNPRHKITKRGQNVTFRCDPISEHNRLYWYRQTLGQGPEFLTYFQNEAQLEKSRLLSDRFSAERPKGSFSTLEIQRTEQGDSAMYLCASSLDLGTIYFGEGSWLTVV.

J is TRBJ2-1 and V is TRBV5-5, with TRBD1 as a possible D gene (6 bases). Germline CDR1 and CDR2: SGHKS and YYEKEE (reference sequence). The V and J ends lost 4 bases and 8 bases respectively, with 16 bases between them. This CDR3 region has 14 residues. The chain's CDR3 is CASSPGSQGYEQFF. The DNA for the CDR3 is TGTGCCAGCAGCCCGGGTTCACAGGGATATGAGCAGTTCTTC.

The gene calls are TRBV6-1 and TRBJ1-5; no reliable D call. The V gene lost 0 bases and the J gene lost 6 bases, with 15 bases spanning the gap. This CDR3 is 16 amino acids long. Germline V gene data show CDR1 as MNHNS and CDR2 as SASEGT. The CDR3 loop reads CASSEALGERGQPQHF. The CDR3 DNA follows: TGTGCCAGCAGTGAAGCCCTCGGGGAACGAGGTCAGCCCCAGCATTTT.

CDR3 DNA: TGTGCCAGCTCCAACACCCAGCCAGGGACTGGGGCCAACGTCCTGACTTTC. Translating it yields CASSNTQPGTGANVLTF. V gene TRBV18 combines with J gene TRBJ2-6; TRBD1 is a possible D gene (5 bases). Germline values: CDR1 KGHSH, CDR2 LQKENI. CDR3 length: 17 amino acids. The germline V and J ends were trimmed by 6 bases and 2 bases, with 17 bases remaining between them. The complete variable domain, with remaining parts taken from reference TRBV18 and TRBJ2-6, reads NAGVMQNPRHLVRRRGQEARLRCSPMKGHSHVYWYRQLPEEGLKFMVYLQKENIIDESGMPKERFSAEFPKEGPSILRIQQVVRGDSAAYFCASSNTQPGTGANVLTFGAGSRLTVL.

The CDR3 protein is CASSVVNTGELFF. CDR3 coding DNA: TGTGCCAGCAGTGTTGTAAACACCGGGGAGCTGTTTTTT. The gene calls are TRBV2 and TRBJ2-2, with unresolved D. Germline loops: CDR1 SNHLY, CDR2 FYNNEI. V lost 4 bases, J lost 2 bases, and 5 bases lay in between. This CDR3 is built from 13 residues.

The V gene is TRBV7-3, the J gene TRBJ2-2, with D unclear. V lost 3 bases and J 0 bases, leaving 5 bases between the germline ends. This CDR3 region has 14 residues. Germline assignment: CDR1 SGHTA and CDR2 FQGTGA. For the CDR3, the DNA is TGTGCCAGCAGCTTTGACCCGAACACCGGGGAGCTGTTTTTT. It codes for CASSFDPNTGELFF.

V is TRBV5-1 and J is TRBJ1-3; weak D call: TRBD1 (6 bases). The CDR3 loop spans 15 amino acids. Germline CDR1 and CDR2: SGHRS and YFSETQ. The V and J ends lost 4 bases and 0 bases respectively, with 11 bases between them. CDR3 DNA sequence: TGCGCCAGCAGCATTGGACAGCTCTCTGGAAACACCATATATTTT. It specifies CASSIGQLSGNTIYF.

The rearrangement uses TRBV5-4 and TRBJ2-1, with D possibly being TRBD2 (5 bases). V shed 0 bases and J shed 6 bases, with 7 bases lying between them. From germline, CDR1 is SGHNT and CDR2 YYREEE (reference sequence). This CDR3 has 13 amino acids. CDR3 sequence (DNA): TGTGCCAGCAGCTTGGTTGGAGGCAATGAGCAGTTCTTC. Translating it yields CASSLVGGNEQFF.

J is TRBJ1-1 and V is TRBV4-1, with D possibly TRBD1 on 5 matching bases. V lost 2 bases and J lost 6, with 22 bases in between. The CDR3 is 17 amino acids. Germline V lookup: CDR1 MGHRA, CDR2 YSYEKL. The CDR3 region is CASSQSGLQGSRSEAFF. The CDR3 coding sequence is TGCGCCAGCAGCCAATCCGGCCTCCAGGGATCTCGGTCTGAAGCTTTCTTT.

The V gene is TRBV6-5, the J gene TRBJ2-5; D not resolved. V dropped 4 bases and J dropped 1 base, with 10 bases sitting between them. The CDR3 is 14 amino acids. CDR1 is MNHEY and CDR2 is SVGAGI in the germline V gene. The CDR3 DNA sequence: TGTGCCAGCAGTTTAAATGACCTCCAAGAGACCCAGTACTTC. This sequence encodes CASSLNDLQETQYF.

The V and J genes are TRBV11-3 and TRBJ2-7; D remains ambiguous. Trimming stripped 3 bases from V and 2 bases from J, with 8 bases between. Germline V lookup: CDR1 SGHNT, CDR2 YENEEA. This CDR3 is built from 13 residues. The CDR3 region is CASSFGVTYEQYF. CDR3 nucleotides: TGTGCCAGCAGCTTCGGAGTCACCTACGAGCAGTACTTC.